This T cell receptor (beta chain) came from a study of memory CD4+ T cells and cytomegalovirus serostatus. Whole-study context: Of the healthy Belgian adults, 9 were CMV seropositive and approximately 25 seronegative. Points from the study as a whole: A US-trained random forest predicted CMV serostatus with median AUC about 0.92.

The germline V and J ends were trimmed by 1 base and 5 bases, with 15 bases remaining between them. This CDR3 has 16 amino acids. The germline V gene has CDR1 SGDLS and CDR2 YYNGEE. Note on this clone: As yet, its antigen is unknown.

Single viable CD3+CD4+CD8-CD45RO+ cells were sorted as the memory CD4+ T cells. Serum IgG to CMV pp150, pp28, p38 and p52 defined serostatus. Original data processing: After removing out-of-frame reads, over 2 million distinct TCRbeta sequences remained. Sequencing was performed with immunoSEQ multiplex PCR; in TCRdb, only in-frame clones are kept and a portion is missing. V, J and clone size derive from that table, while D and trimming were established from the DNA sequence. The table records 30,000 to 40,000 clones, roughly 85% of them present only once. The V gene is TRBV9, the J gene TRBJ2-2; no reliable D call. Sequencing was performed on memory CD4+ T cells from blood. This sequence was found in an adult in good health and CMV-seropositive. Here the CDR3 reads CASSVYPTMITGELFF. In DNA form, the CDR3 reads TGTGCCAGCAGCGTATACCCTACCATGATAACCGGGGAGCTGTTTTTT.